Listed here are 5 T cell receptor beta chains from one sample, sequenced in a study of T cell responses to AZD1222 COVID-19 vaccine (dated by TCRdb to the early 2020s). Explained via the paper, the time point label denotes: about 28 days (+/-7) after the second vaccine dose. Libraries were constructed by the immunoSEQ multiplex PCR assay. This immuneACCESS table, as held by TCRdb, lists in-frame sequences with V and J called but not all clones. Of the missing ones, under half trace to an unresolved V gene in checked studies; the others have no known cause. Counted in this sample were 80,000 to 90,000 clones; less than 95% of them appeared once. Approximately 5% of the sample lies in the top ten. Sequenced material: peripheral blood, taken 28 days after the second AZD1222 dose. Every receptor here comes from an adult who received the AZD1222 COVID-19 vaccine.

The J gene is TRBJ1-5, the V gene TRBV7-6; TRBD1 aligns across 7 bases. The J segment lost 2 bases and the V segment lost 5 bases, leaving 6 bases of the junction unmatched. Germline V gives CDR1 SGHVS, CDR2 FNYEAQ. CDR3 length equals 15 residues. The CDR3 protein is CASSMPTGGNQPQHF. DNA for the CDR3: TGTGCCAGCAGCATGCCTACAGGGGGCAATCAGCCCCAGCATTTT.

V usage is TRBV5-5 and J usage is TRBJ1-4, with 9 bases aligning to TRBD1. With 4 bases clipped from V and 8 bases from J, the junction kept 9 bases outside the gene matches. The germline V gene encodes CDR1 SGHKS and CDR2 YYEKEE (reference sequence). The CDR3 contains 15 residues. CDR3 in amino acids: CASSVQGASTEKLFF. CDR3 nucleotides: TGTGCCAGCAGCGTACAGGGGGCGTCTACCGAAAAACTGTTTTTT.

V usage is TRBV2 and J usage is TRBJ2-7; D could derive from TRBD1 or TRBD2 (5 bases each). Germline CDR1 reads SNHLY; CDR2 reads FYNNEI. The CDR3 has 14 amino acids. With 6 bases removed from V and 7 bases from J, the gap between germline ends came to 19 bases. The CDR3 DNA reads TGTGCCAGCAGCGAGACAGCCCTCCCGGGAGAGCAGTACTTC. The encoded protein is CASSETALPGEQYF.

The gene calls are TRBV24-1 and TRBJ1-2; D ambiguous. Germline lookup yields CDR1 KGHDR and CDR2 SFDVKD. CDR3 length: 13 residues. Trimming took 0 bases from V and 9 from J, leaving 10 bases between them. As DNA, the CDR3 is TGTGCCACCAGTGATTTGAACAGTATGAGCTACACCTTC. Translating it yields CATSDLNSMSYTF.

The chain links TRBV28 to TRBJ1-5, with D possibly being TRBD1 (5 bases). The CDR3 loop spans 15 amino acids. Germline V gives CDR1 MDHEN, CDR2 SYDVKM. V gave up 7 bases and J gave up 2 bases, with 15 bases separating them. For the CDR3, the DNA is TGTGCCAGCACTCCCACGGGGGGAGGCAATCAGCCCCAGCATTTT. Amino acids: CASTPTGGGNQPQHF.